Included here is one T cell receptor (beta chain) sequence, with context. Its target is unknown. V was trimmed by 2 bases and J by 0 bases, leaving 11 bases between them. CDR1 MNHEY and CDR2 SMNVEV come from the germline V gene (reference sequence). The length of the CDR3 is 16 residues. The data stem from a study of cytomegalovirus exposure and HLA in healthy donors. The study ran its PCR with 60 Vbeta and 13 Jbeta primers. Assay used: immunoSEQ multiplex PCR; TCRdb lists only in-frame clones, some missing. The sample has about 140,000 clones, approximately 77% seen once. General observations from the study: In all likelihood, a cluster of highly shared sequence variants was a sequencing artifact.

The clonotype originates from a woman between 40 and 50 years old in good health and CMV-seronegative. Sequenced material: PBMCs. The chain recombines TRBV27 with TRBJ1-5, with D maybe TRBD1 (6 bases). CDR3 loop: CASSLSGTRSNQPQHF. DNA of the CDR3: TGTGCCAGCAGTTTAAGTGGGACACGTAGCAATCAGCCCCAGCATTTT.